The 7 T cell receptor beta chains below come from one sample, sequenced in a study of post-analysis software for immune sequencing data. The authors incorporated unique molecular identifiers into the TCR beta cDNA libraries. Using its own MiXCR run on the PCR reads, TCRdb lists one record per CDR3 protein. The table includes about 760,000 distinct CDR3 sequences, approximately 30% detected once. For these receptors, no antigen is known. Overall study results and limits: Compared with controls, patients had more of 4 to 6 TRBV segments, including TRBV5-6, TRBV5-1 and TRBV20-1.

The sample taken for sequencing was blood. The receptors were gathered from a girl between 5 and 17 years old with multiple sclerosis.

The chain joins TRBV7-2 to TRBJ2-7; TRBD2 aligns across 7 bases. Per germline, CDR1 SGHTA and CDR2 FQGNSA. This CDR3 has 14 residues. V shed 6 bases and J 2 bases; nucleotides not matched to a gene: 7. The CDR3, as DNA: TGTGCCAGCAGTGGTGGCGGGGGTCCCTACGAGCAGTACTTC. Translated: CASSGGGGPYEQYF.

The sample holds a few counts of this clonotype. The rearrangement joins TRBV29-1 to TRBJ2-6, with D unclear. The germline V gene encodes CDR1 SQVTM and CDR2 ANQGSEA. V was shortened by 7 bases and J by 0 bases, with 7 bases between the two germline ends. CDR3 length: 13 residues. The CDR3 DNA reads TGCAGCGCTACAGCCTCTGGGGCCAACGTCCTGACTTTC. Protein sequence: CSATASGANVLTF.

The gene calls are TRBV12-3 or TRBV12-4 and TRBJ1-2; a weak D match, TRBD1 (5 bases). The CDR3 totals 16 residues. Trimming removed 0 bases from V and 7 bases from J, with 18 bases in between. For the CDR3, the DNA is TGTGCCAGCAGTTTAGCGGCTCGAGGGAAGGGGAGTGGCTACACCTTC. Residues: CASSLAARGKGSGYTF.

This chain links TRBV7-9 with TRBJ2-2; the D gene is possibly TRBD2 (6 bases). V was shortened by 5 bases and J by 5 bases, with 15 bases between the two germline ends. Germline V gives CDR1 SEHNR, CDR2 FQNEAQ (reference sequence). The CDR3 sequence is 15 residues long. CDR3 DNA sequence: TGTGCCAGCAGCCCCCGGGGGTCCGGAACCGGGGAGCTGTTTTTT. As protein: CASSPRGSGTGELFF.

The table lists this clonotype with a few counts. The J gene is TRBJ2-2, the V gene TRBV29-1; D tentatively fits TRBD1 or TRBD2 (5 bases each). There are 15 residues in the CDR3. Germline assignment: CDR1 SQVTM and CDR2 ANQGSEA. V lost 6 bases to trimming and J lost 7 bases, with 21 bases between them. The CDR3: CSVEDPWGTSGELFF. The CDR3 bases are TGCAGCGTCGAGGACCCCTGGGGGACCAGCGGGGAGCTGTTTTTT.

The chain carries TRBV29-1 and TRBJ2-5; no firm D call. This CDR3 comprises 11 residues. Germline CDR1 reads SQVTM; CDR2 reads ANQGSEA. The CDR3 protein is CTYIVGETQYF. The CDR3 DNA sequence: TGCACCTATATAGTCGGGGAGACCCAGTACTTC.

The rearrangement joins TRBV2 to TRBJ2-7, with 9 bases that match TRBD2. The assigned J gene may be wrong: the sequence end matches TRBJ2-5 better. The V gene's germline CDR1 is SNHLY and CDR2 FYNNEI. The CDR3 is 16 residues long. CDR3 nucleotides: TGTGCCGGCCTTGGTGCGGGGGGGCCAGGTGGGGTGACCCAGTACTTC. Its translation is CAGLGAGGPGGVTQYF.